This T cell receptor (beta chain) was recovered during a study of T cell responses to AZD1222 COVID-19 vaccine. Generated by immunoSEQ multiplex PCR, the TCRdb table keeps only in-frame clones and is missing some. The sample has 150,000 to 200,000 clones; approximately 91% are singletons. The CDR3 contains 14 residues. Trimming left V 3 bases short and J 3 bases short, with 10 bases between. Germline CDR1 reads ENHRY; CDR2 reads SYGVKD. The chain couples TRBV10-3 to TRBJ2-3; D unresolved. This clonotype originated in an adult in good health. Sequencing was performed on peripheral blood, taken on day 0 of AZD1222 vaccination. The CDR3 here is CAISERVITDTQYF. The CDR3 DNA reads TGTGCCATCAGTGAACGGGTCATAACAGATACGCAGTATTTT.